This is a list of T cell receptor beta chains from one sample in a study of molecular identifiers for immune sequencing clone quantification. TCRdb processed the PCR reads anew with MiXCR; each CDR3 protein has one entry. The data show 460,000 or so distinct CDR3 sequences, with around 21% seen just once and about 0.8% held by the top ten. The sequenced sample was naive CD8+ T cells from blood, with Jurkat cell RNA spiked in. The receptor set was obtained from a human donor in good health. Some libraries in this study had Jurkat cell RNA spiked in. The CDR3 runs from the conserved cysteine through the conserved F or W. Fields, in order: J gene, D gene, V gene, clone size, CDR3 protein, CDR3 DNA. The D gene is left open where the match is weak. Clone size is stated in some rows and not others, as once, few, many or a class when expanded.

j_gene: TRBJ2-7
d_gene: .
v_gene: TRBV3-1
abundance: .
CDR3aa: CASSQEVGRSSYEQYF
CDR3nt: TGTGCCAGCAGCCAAGAAGTCGGCAGGAGCTCCTACGAGCAGTACTTC

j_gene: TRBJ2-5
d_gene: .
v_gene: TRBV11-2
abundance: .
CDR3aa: CASSLVGGGGRFGETQYF
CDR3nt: TGTGCCAGCAGCTTAGTTGGGGGGGGGGGCCGGTTCGGTGAGACCCAGTACTTC

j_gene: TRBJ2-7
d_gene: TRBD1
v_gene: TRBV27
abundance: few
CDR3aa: CATGSGGSADEQYF
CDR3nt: TGTGCCACCGGTTCAGGGGGTAGTGCAGACGAGCAGTACTTC

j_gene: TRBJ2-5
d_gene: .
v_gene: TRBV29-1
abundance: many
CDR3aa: CSAEWGGETQYF
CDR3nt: TGCAGCGCCGAGTGGGGCGGAGAGACCCAGTACTTC

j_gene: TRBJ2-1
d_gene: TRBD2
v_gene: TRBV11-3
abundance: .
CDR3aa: CASSPPGAGVDNEQFF
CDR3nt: TGTGCCAGCAGCCCCCCGGGAGCGGGAGTGGACAATGAGCAGTTCTTC

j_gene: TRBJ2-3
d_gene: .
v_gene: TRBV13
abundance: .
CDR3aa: CASSSVGGRSTDTQYF
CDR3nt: TGTGCCAGCAGCTCGGTGGGGGGGCGTAGCACAGATACGCAGTATTTT

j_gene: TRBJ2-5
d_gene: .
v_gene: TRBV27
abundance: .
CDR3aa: CASSLSLRETQYF
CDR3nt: TGTGCCAGCAGCCTAAGCCTGCGGGAGACCCAGTACTTC

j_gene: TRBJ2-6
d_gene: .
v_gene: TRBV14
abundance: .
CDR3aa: CASSQGVGVANVLTF
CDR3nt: TGTGCCAGCAGCCAAGGGGTCGGTGTGGCCAACGTCCTGACTTTC

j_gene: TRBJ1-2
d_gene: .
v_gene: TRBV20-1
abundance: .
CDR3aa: CSAGSSYGYGYTF
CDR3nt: TGCAGTGCTGGCTCCAGCTACGGCTATGGCTACACCTTC

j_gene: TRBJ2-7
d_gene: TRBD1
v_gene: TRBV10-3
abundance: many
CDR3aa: CAISVETGADEQYF
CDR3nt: TGTGCCATCAGTGTGGAGACAGGGGCGGACGAGCAGTACTTC

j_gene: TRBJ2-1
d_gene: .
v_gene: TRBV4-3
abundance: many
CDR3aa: CASSQSAGTYNEQFF
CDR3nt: TGCGCCAGCAGCCAAAGCGCGGGAACTTACAATGAGCAGTTCTTC

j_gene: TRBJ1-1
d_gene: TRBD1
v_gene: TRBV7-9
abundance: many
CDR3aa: CASSHTDRTRLNTEAFF
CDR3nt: TGTGCCAGCAGCCACACGGACAGGACTCGATTGAACACTGAAGCTTTCTTT

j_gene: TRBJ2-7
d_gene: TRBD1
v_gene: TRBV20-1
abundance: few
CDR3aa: CSARPGTGSYEQYF
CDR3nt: TGCAGTGCGAGGCCCGGGACAGGGTCCTACGAGCAGTACTTC

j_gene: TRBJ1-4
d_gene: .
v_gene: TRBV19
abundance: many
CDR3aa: CASSIGFKKLFF
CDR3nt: TGTGCCAGTAGTATAGGATTCAAAAAACTGTTTTTT

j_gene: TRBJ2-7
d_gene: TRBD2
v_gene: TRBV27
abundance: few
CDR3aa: CASSFLGLAGPSYEQYF
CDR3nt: TGTGCCAGCAGTTTTTTAGGTCTAGCGGGACCTTCCTACGAGCAGTACTTC

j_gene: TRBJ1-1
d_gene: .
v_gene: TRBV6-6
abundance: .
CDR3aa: CASSYVRGSNTEAFF
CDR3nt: TGTGCCAGCAGTTACGTCCGGGGCTCGAACACTGAAGCTTTCTTT

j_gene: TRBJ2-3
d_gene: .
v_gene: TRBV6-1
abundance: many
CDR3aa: CASRTDTQYF
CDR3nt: TGTGCCAGCAGGACAGATACGCAGTATTTT

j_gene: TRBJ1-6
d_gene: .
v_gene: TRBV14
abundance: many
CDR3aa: CASSQDSPRLGSPLHF
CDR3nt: TGTGCCAGCAGCCAAGATAGTCCCAGGCTGGGGTCACCCCTCCACTTT

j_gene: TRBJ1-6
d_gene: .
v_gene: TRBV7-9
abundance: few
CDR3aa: CASSLESSPLHF
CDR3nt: TGTGCCAGCAGCTTAGAATCCTCACCCCTCCACTTT

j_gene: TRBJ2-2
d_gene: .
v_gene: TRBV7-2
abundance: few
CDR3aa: CASSSGGATGELFF
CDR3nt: TGTGCCAGCAGCTCTGGGGGGGCCACCGGGGAGCTGTTTTTT

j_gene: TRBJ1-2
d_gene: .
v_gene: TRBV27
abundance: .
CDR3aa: CASRMTGRYGYTF
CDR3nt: TGTGCCAGCAGAATGACAGGTCGCTATGGCTACACCTTC

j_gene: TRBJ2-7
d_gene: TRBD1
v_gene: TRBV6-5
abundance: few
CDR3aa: CASSYGQGFSYEQYF
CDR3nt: TGTGCCAGCAGTTATGGACAGGGGTTCTCCTACGAGCAGTACTTC

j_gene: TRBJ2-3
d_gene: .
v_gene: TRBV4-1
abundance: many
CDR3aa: CASSQDSVGLTDTQYF
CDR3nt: TGCGCCAGCAGCCAAGATAGCGTCGGCCTCACAGATACGCAGTATTTT

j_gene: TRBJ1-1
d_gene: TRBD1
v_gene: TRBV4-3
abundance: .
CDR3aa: CASSQDRDRTVTNTEAFF
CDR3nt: TGCGCCAGCAGCCAAGATCGGGACAGGACAGTGACAAACACTGAAGCTTTCTTT

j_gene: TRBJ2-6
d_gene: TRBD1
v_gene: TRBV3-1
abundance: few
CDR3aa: CACSQDGTGYFISGANVLTF
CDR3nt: TGTGCCTGCAGCCAAGACGGGACAGGGTACTTTATTTCTGGGGCCAACGTCCTGACTTTC

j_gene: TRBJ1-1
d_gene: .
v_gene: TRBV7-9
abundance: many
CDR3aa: CASRPSNTEAFF
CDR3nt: TGTGCCAGCAGGCCCTCGAACACTGAAGCTTTCTTT

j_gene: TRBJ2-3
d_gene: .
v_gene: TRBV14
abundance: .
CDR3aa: CASSREVSRTDTQYF
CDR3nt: TGTGCCAGCAGCCGAGAAGTCTCTCGCACAGATACGCAGTACTTT

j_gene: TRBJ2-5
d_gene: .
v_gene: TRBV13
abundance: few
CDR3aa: CASSLVRGSETRYF
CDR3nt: TGTGCCAGCAGCTTAGTACGGGGGAGCGAGACCCGGTACTTC

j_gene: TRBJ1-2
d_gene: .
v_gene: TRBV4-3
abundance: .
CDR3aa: CANSQDTGSGYGYTF
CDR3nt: TGCGCCAACAGCCAAGATACAGGGTCTGGGTATGGCTACACCTTC

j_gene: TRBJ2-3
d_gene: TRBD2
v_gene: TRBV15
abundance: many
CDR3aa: CATSREAGLAGTDTQYF
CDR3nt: TGTGCCACCAGCAGAGAGGCGGGACTAGCGGGCACAGATACGCAGTATTTT

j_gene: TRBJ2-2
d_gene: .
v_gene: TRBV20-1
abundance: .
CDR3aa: CSASHGYAGELFF
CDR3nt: TGCAGTGCTAGTCACGGGTATGCCGGGGAGCTGTTTTTT

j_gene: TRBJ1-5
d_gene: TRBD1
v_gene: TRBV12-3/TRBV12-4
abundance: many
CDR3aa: CASSLQTGGLVQPQHF
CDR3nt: TGTGCCAGCAGTTTACAGACAGGGGGCTTGGTTCAGCCCCAGCATTTT

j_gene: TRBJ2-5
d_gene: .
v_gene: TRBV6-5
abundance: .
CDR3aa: CASRTGPLETQYF
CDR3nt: TGTGCCAGCAGAACCGGGCCCTTGGAGACCCAGTACTTC

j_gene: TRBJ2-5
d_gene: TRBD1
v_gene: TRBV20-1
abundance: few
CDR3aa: CSARDQDRYQETQYF
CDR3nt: TGCAGTGCTAGAGATCAGGACAGGTACCAAGAGACCCAGTACTTC

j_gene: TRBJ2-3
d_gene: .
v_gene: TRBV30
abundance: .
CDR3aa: CAWSVRGGALDTQYF
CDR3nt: TGTGCCTGGAGTGTACGTGGGGGGGCCTTGGATACGCAGTATTTT

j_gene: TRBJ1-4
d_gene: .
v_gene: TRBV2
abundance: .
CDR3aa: CASSLTLKNNEKLFF
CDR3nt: TGTGCCAGCAGTTTAACCCTGAAGAATAATGAAAAACTGTTTTTT

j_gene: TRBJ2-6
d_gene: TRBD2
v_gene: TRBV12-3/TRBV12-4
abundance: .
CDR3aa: CASSFLAGIHSGANVLTF
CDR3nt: TGTGCCAGCAGTTTCCTAGCGGGGATTCACTCTGGGGCCAACGTCCTGACTTTC

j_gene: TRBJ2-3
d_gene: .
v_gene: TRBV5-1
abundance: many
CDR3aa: CASSSGTLSTDTQYF
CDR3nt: TGCGCCAGCAGCTCCGGGACTCTAAGCACAGATACGCAGTATTTT

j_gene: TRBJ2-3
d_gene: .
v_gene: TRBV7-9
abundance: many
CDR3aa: CASSGLGDTQYF
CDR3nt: TGTGCCAGCAGCGGTCTAGGAGATACGCAGTATTTT

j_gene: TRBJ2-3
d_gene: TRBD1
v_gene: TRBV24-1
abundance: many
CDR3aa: CATSDFFQGAGDTQYF
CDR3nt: TGTGCCACCAGTGATTTCTTCCAGGGGGCCGGGGATACGCAGTATTTT

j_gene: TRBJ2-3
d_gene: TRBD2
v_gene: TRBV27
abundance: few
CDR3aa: CASSRWLAGVGDTQYF
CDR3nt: TGTGCCAGCAGTAGGTGGCTAGCGGGAGTTGGTGATACGCAGTATTTT